This TCR beta chain appears in the sequencing data of a study of cytomegalovirus exposure and HLA in healthy donors. Of note for this clone: The antigen remains undetermined.

Study conclusions and caveats: Sequencing likely caused a cluster of highly shared sequence variants.

Use of 60 Vbeta and 13 Jbeta primers characterized the PCR. Assay used: immunoSEQ multiplex PCR; TCRdb lists only in-frame clones, some missing. There are 180,000 or so clones in the sample; around 68% occur only once, and roughly 2.9% lies in the top ten. Losses at the gene ends were 3 bases for V and 6 bases for J; bases not matched to a gene: 12. The CDR3 totals 16 residues. The germline gives CDR1 SGHDT, CDR2 YYEEEE. Sequencing used PBMCs. The chain carries TRBV5-6 and TRBJ2-3; 8 nucleotides align to TRBD1. The receptor was isolated from a man aged 40-50 years in good health and CMV-seronegative. CDR3 DNA: TGTGCCAGCAGCTCCTGGACAGGGTATTTGGCGGATACGCAGTATTTT. Translation: CASSSWTGYLADTQYF.